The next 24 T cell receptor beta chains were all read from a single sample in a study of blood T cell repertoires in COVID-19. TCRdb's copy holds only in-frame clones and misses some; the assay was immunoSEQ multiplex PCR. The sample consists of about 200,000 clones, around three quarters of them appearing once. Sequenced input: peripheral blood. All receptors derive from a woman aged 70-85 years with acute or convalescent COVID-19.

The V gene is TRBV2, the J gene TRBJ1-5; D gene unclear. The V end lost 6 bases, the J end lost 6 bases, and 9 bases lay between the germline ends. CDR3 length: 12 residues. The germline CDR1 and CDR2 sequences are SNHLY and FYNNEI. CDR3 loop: CASRGGSQPQHF. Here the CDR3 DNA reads TGTGCCAGCAGGGGAGGTAGTCAGCCCCAGCATTTT.

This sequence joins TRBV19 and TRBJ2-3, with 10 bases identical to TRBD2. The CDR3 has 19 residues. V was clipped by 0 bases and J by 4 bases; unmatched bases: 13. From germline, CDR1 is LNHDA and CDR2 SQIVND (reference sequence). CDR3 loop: CASSIDSTAASGSADTQYF. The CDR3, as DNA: TGTGCCAGTAGTATAGATTCAACGGCGGCTAGCGGGAGCGCAGATACGCAGTATTTT.

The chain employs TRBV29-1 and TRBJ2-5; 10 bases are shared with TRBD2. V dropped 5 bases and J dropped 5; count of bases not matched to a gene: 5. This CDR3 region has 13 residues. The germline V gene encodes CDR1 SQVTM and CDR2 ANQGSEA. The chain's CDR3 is CSVPSGSLETQYF. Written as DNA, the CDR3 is TGCAGCGTTCCTAGCGGGAGTTTGGAGACCCAGTACTTC.

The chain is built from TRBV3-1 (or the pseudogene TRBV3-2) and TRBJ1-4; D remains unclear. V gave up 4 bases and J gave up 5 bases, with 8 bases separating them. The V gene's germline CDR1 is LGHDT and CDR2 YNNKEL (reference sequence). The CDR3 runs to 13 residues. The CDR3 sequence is CASSRRSNEKLFF. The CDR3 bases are TGTGCCAGCAGCCGGAGGTCCAATGAAAAACTGTTTTTT.

The CDR3 DNA reads TGTGCCAGCTCACCGACAGAAACGAACACCGGGGAGCTGTTTTTT. It is translated as CASSPTETNTGELFF. The chain links TRBV18 to TRBJ2-2, with D tentatively TRBD1 (5 bases). The CDR3 has 15 residues. Trimming stripped 3 bases from V and 0 bases from J, with 8 bases between. Germline assignment: CDR1 KGHSH and CDR2 LQKENI.

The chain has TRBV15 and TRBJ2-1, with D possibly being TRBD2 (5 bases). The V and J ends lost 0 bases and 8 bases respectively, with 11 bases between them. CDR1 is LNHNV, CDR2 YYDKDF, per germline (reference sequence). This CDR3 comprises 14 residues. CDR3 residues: CATSRDRRTDEQFF. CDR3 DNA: TGTGCCACCAGCAGAGATAGGCGGACTGATGAGCAGTTCTTC.

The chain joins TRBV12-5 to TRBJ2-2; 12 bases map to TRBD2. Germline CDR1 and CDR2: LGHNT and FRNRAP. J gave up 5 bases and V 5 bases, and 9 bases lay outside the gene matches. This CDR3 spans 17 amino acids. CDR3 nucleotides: TGTGCTAGTGGTGCCCCGTTAGGACTAGCGGGAACCGGGGAGCTGTTTTTT. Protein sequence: CASGAPLGLAGTGELFF.

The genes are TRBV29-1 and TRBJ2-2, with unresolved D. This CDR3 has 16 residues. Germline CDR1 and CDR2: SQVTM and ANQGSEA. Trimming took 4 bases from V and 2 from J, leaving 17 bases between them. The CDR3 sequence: CSVAELAEENTGELFF. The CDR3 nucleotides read TGCAGCGTTGCTGAATTGGCAGAGGAAAACACCGGGGAGCTGTTTTTT.

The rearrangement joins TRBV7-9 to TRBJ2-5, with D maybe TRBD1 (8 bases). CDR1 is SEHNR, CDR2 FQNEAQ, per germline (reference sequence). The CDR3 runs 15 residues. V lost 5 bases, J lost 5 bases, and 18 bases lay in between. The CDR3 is CASSERTGRGETQYF. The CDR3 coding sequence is TGTGCCAGCAGCGAAAGGACAGGGCGGGGGGAGACCCAGTACTTC. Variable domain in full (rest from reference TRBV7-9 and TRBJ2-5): DTGVSQNPRHKITKRGQNVTFRCDPISEHNRLYWYRQTLGQGPEFLTYFQNEAQLEKSRLLSDRFSAERPKGSFSTLEIQRTEQGDSAMYLCASSERTGRGETQYFGPGTRLLVL.

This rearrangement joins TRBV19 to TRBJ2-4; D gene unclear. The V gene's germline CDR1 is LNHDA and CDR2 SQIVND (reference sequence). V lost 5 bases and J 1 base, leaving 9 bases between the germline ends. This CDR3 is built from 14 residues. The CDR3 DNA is TGTGCCAGTAGTCGGGTGATGGCCAAAAACATTCAGTACTTC. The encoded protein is CASSRVMAKNIQYF.

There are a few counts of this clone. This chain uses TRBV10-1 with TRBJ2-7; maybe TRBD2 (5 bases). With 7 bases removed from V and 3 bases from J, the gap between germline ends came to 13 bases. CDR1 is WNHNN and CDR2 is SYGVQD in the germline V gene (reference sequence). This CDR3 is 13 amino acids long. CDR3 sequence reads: CASNGGFIYEQYF. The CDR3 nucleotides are TGCGCCAGCAATGGCGGGTTTATCTACGAGCAGTACTTC.

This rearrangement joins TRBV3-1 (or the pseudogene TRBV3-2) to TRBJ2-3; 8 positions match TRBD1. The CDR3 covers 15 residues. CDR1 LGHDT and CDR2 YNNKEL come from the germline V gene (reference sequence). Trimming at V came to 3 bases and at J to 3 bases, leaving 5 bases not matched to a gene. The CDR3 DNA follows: TGTGCCAGCAGCCAGGCAGGGGGCATGACAGATACGCAGTATTTT. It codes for CASSQAGGMTDTQYF.

This CDR3 reads CASSYTGGWEGYTF. The DNA for the CDR3 is TGTGCCAGCAGTTATACAGGGGGCTGGGAAGGCTACACCTTC. The chain links TRBV27 to TRBJ1-2; TRBD1 matches at 9 bases. CDR1 and CDR2 from the germline V gene are MNHEY and SMNVEV (reference sequence). The V gene end was trimmed by 4 bases and the J gene end by 8 bases; junction bases not matched to a gene: 8. The CDR3 loop spans 14 amino acids.

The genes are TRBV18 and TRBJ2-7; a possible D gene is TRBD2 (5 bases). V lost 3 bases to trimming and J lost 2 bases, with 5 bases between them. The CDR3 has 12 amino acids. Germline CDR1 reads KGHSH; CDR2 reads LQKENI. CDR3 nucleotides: TGTGCCAGCTCACCCGGGACCTACGAGCAGTACTTC. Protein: CASSPGTYEQYF.

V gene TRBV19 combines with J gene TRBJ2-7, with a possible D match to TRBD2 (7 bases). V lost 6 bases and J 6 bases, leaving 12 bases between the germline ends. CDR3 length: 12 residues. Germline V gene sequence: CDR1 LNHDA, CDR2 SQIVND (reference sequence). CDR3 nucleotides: TGTGCCAGTAGCCCCGGGGGGCCCGAGCAGTACTTC. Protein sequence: CASSPGGPEQYF.

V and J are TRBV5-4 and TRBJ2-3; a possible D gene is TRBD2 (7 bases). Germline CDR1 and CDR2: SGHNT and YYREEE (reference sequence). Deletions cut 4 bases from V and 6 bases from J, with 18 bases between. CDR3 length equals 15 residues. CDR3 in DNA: TGTGCCAGCAGCCACGCCGCGGAGGGGGGGGATACGCAGTATTTT. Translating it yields CASSHAAEGGDTQYF.

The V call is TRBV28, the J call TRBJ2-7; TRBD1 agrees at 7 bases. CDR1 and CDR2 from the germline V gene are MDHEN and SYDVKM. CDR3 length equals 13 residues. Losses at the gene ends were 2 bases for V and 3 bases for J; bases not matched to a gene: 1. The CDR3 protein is CASSLGTDYEQYF. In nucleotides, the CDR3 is TGTGCCAGCAGTTTAGGGACAGACTACGAGCAGTACTTC. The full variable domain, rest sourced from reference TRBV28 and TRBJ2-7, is DVKVTQSSRYLVKRTGEKVFLECVQDMDHENMFWYRQDPGLGLRLIYFSYDVKMKEKGDIPEGYSVSREKKERFSLILESASTNQTSMYLCASSLGTDYEQYFGPGTRLTVT.

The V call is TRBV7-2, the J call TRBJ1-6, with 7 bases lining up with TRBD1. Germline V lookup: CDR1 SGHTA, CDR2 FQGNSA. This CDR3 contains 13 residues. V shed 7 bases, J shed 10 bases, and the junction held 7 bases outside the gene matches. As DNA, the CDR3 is TGTGCCAGCAAAGGGGGCGCGGGCTCACCCCTCCACTTT. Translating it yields CASKGGAGSPLHF. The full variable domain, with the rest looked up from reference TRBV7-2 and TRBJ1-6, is GAGVSQSPSNKVTEKGKDVELRCDPISGHTALYWYRQSLGQGLEFLIYFQGNSAPDKSGLPSDRFSAERTGGSVSTLTIQRTQQEDSAVYLCASKGGAGSPLHFGNGTRLTVT.

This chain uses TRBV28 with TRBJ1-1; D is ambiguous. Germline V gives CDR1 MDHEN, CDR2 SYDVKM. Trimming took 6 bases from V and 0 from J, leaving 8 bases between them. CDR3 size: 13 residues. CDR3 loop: CASSREVNTEAFF. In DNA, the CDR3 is TGTGCCAGCAGCCGGGAGGTGAACACTGAAGCTTTCTTT.

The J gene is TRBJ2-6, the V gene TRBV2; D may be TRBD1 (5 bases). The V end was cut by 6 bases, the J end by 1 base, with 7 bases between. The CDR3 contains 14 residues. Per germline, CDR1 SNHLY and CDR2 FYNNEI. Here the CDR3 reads CASRDRSGANVLTF. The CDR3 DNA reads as TGTGCCAGCAGAGACAGATCTGGGGCCAACGTCCTGACTTTC. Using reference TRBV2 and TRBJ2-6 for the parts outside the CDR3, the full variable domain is EPEVTQTPSHQVTQMGQEVILRCVPISNHLYFYWYRQILGQKVEFLVSFYNNEISEKSEIFDDQFSVERPDGSNFTLKIRSTKLEDSAMYFCASRDRSGANVLTFGAGSRLTVL.

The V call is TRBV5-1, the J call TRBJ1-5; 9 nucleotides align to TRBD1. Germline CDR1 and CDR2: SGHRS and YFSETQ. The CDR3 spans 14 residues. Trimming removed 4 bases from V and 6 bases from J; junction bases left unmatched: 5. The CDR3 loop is CASSTGTGIQPQHF. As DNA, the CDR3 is TGCGCCAGCAGCACCGGGACAGGGATTCAGCCCCAGCATTTT.

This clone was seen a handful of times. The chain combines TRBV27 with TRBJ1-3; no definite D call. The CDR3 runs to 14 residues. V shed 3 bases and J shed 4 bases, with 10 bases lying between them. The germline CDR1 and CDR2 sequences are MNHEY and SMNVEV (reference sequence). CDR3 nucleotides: TGTGCCAGCAGTTTTGCGGGAGCCGGAAACACCATATATTTT. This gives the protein CASSFAGAGNTIYF.

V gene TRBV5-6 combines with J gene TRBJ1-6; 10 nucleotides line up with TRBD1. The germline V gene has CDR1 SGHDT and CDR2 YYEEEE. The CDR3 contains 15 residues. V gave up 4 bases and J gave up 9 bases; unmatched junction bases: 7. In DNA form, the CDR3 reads TGTGCCAGCAGCACAGGGACAGGGGCGGCTTCACCCCTCCACTTT. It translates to CASSTGTGAASPLHF.

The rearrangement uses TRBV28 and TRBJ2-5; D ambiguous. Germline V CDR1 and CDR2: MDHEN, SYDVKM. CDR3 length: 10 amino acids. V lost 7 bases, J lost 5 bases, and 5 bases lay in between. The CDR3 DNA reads TGTGCCAGCACTGGCGAGACCCAGTACTTC. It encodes CASTGETQYF.